These 15 T cell receptor beta chains came from one sample sequenced in a study of cytotoxic CD8 clonotypes in ibrutinib-treated CLL. TCRdb's table, derived via immunoSEQ multiplex PCR, lists solely in-frame clones and lacks some. The sample holds tens of thousands of clones, around 84% seen once. Sequenced here: PBMCs, sampled before ibrutinib treatment. Receptor source: a human donor with chronic lymphocytic leukemia.

This chain joins TRBV6-5 and TRBJ2-7, with D hard to call. The CDR3 sequence is 13 residues long. CDR1 and CDR2 from the germline V gene are MNHEY and SVGAGI. V shed 2 bases and J shed 2 bases, with 7 bases lying between them. DNA for the CDR3: TGTGCCAGCAGTTACGGGCAGCCCTACGAGCAGTACTTC. It translates to CASSYGQPYEQYF.

This sequence joins TRBV18 and TRBJ2-3; TRBD2 matches at 7 bases. This CDR3 is built from 15 residues. Germline CDR1 KGHSH, CDR2 LQKENI. With V trimmed by 2 bases and J by 0 bases, 2 bases remained unmatched. CDR3 loop: CASSPTSDSTDTQYF. DNA for the CDR3: TGTGCCAGCTCACCAACTAGCGACAGCACAGATACGCAGTATTTT.

This sequence joins TRBV7-8 and TRBJ1-5, with 10 positions matching TRBD1. This CDR3 region has 15 residues. Trimming took 4 bases from V and 2 from J; bases not matched to a gene: 2. The germline gives CDR1 SGHVS, CDR2 FQNEAQ. CDR3 nucleotide sequence: TGTGCCAGCAGCTATGGGACAGGGGGCAATCAGCCCCAGCATTTT. Amino acids: CASSYGTGGNQPQHF.

This chain connects TRBV19 to TRBJ1-5; D remains unclear. This CDR3 contains 14 residues. V lost 2 bases and J lost 3, with 8 bases in between. In germline, CDR1 is LNHDA, CDR2 SQIVND (reference sequence). CDR3 nucleotides: TGTGCCAGTAGTATATGGGCAGTCAATCAGCCCCAGCATTTT. This translates into CASSIWAVNQPQHF.

This chain uses TRBV29-1 with TRBJ1-2; TRBD1 is a possible D gene (5 bases). With 3 bases removed from V and 4 bases from J, the gap between germline ends came to 24 bases. The length of the CDR3 is 17 residues. In germline, CDR1 is SQVTM, CDR2 ANQGSEA. The CDR3 nucleotides read TGCAGCGTTGATCCCCGGGGGGGAAAATCTAGGAGCTATGGCTACACCTTC. This gives the protein CSVDPRGGKSRSYGYTF.

The chain couples TRBV4-1 to TRBJ1-3; D call uncertain. This CDR3 has 17 residues. From germline, CDR1 is MGHRA and CDR2 YSYEKL. V shed 1 base and J shed 0 bases, with 13 bases lying between them. CDR3 in amino acids: CASSQAGSAYSGNTIYF. The DNA for the CDR3 is TGCGCCAGCAGCCAAGCTGGCAGCGCGTACTCTGGAAACACCATATATTTT.

V gene TRBV19 combines with J gene TRBJ2-7, with unresolved D. The CDR3 contains 15 residues. Trimming removed 2 bases from V and 0 bases from J, with 11 bases in between. In germline, CDR1 is LNHDA, CDR2 SQIVND (reference sequence). The CDR3 is CASSIQAHSSYEQYF. CDR3 bases: TGTGCCAGTAGTATACAGGCTCATAGCTCCTACGAGCAGTACTTC.

The sample holds a few counts of this clone. The chain has TRBV6-5 and TRBJ2-7; the D is unclear. Germline V lookup: CDR1 MNHEY, CDR2 SVGAGI. There are 12 residues in the CDR3. V was trimmed by 6 bases and J by 3 bases, leaving 9 bases between them. CDR3: CASRSRVYEQYF. The CDR3 nucleotides read TGTGCCAGCAGGTCCCGGGTCTACGAGCAGTACTTC.

The genes are TRBV2 and TRBJ2-1, with a tentative D call TRBD1 (5 bases). The CDR3 runs 13 residues. CDR1 and CDR2 from the germline V gene are SNHLY and FYNNEI. V lost 4 bases to trimming and J lost 7 bases, with 11 bases between them. This chain's CDR3 is CASSGRTGNEQFF. The DNA of the CDR3 is TGTGCCAGCAGTGGAAGAACAGGTAATGAGCAGTTCTTC.

A few counts support this clone. The gene calls are TRBV10-1 and TRBJ2-7; D not certain. The germline V gene encodes CDR1 WNHNN and CDR2 SYGVQD (reference sequence). V lost 2 bases, J lost 6 bases, and 5 bases lay in between. The CDR3 spans 11 residues. Written as DNA, the CDR3 is TGCGCCAGCAGTGAGGCGGCCGAGCAGTACTTC. It codes for CASSEAAEQYF.

The gene calls are TRBV5-4 and TRBJ2-1; TRBD2 matches at 16 bases. CDR3 length: 18 amino acids. Germline V gene data show CDR1 as SGHNT and CDR2 as YYREEE (reference sequence). The ends lost 0 bases at V and 6 bases at J; junction bases unmatched: 6. The CDR3 here is CASSLVGLAGGYANEQFF. The DNA for the CDR3 is TGTGCCAGCAGCTTGGTGGGACTAGCGGGAGGGTATGCCAATGAGCAGTTCTTC. Using reference TRBV5-4 and TRBJ2-1 for the parts outside the CDR3, the full variable domain is ETGVTQSPTHLIKTRGQQVTLRCSSQSGHNTVSWYQQALGQGPQFIFQYYREEENGRGNFPPRFSGLQFPNYSSELNVNALELDDSALYLCASSLVGLAGGYANEQFFGPGTRLTVL.

The genes are TRBV15 and TRBJ2-7, with unresolved D. The V and J ends lost 1 base and 0 bases respectively, with 4 bases between them. The CDR3 has 13 amino acids. Germline V lookup: CDR1 LNHNV, CDR2 YYDKDF (reference sequence). The CDR3 coding sequence is TGTGCCACCAGCAGAGTTTCCTCCTACGAGCAGTACTTC. Amino acids: CATSRVSSYEQYF.

The genes are TRBV5-1 and TRBJ2-7; 10 bases are shared with TRBD1. The length of the CDR3 is 17 residues. Trimming cost V 4 bases and J 6 bases; bases outside gene matches: 16. CDR1 is SGHRS and CDR2 is YFSETQ in the germline V gene. The CDR3: CASSRPTGTGEASEQYF. The DNA for the CDR3 is TGCGCCAGCAGCCGCCCCACCGGGACAGGGGAGGCCTCCGAGCAGTACTTC.

This chain joins TRBV18 and TRBJ1-2; D is ambiguous. Per germline, CDR1 KGHSH and CDR2 LQKENI. V lost 2 bases and J lost 10, with 11 bases in between. This CDR3 has 12 residues. The CDR3: CASSPGNPFYTF. The CDR3 DNA reads as TGTGCCAGCTCACCAGGGAATCCATTCTACACCTTC.

The J gene is TRBJ1-2, the V gene TRBV9; a weak D match, TRBD1 (5 bases). This CDR3 is built from 15 residues. The germline V gene encodes CDR1 SGDLS and CDR2 YYNGEE. V lost 4 bases and J lost 7, with 20 bases in between. The CDR3 DNA sequence: TGTGCCAGCAGCTCCTTTACCGGGACCTCTTTTGGCTACACCTTC. Its protein product is CASSSFTGTSFGYTF.